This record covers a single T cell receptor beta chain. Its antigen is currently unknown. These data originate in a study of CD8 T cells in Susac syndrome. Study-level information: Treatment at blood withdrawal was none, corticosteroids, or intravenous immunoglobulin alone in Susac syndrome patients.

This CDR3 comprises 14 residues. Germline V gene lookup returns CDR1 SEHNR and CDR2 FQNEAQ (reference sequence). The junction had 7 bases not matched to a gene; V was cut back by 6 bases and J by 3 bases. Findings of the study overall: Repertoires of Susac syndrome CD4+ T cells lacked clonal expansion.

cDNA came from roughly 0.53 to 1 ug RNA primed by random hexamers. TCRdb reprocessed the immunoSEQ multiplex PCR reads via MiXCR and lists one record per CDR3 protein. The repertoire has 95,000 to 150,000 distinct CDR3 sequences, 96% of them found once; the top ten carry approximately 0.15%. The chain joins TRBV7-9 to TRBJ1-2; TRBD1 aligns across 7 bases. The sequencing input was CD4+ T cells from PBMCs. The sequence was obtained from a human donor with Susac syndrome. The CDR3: CASSRQGEDYGYTF. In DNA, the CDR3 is TGTGCCAGCAGTCGACAGGGAGAGGACTATGGCTACACCTTC. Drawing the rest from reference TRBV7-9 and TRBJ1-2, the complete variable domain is DTGVSQNPRHKITKRGQNVTFRCDPISEHNRLYWYRQTLGQGPEFLTYFQNEAQLEKSRLLSDRFSAERPKGSFSTLEIQRTEQGDSAMYLCASSRQGEDYGYTFGSGTRLTVV.